This T cell receptor (beta chain) was observed in a study of shared clonotypes between healthy human individuals. Replicate PCRs from sorted subsets contained roughly 220 ng DNA, which is 30,000 to 35,000 T cell genomes. Clones were sequenced by immunoSEQ multiplex PCR, and TCRdb holds only the in-frame ones, with some missing. Counted here are about 340,000 clones, around 67% occurring once; the ten biggest clones make up about 9.4%. Trimming removed 3 bases from V and 6 bases from J, with 15 bases in between. Germline lookup yields CDR1 MDHEN and CDR2 SYDVKM. CDR3 length: 14 residues. The rearrangement joins TRBV28 to TRBJ2-7; TRBD2 is a possible D gene (7 bases). The clonotype was recovered from a young man in good health. What was sequenced was memory CD4+ T cells sorted from blood. Subset denoted: CD45RA-negative fraction. This CDR3 reads CASSLGGALGEQYF. CDR3 DNA sequence: TGTGCCAGCAGTTTGGGGGGGGCTCTGGGCGAGCAGTACTTC.